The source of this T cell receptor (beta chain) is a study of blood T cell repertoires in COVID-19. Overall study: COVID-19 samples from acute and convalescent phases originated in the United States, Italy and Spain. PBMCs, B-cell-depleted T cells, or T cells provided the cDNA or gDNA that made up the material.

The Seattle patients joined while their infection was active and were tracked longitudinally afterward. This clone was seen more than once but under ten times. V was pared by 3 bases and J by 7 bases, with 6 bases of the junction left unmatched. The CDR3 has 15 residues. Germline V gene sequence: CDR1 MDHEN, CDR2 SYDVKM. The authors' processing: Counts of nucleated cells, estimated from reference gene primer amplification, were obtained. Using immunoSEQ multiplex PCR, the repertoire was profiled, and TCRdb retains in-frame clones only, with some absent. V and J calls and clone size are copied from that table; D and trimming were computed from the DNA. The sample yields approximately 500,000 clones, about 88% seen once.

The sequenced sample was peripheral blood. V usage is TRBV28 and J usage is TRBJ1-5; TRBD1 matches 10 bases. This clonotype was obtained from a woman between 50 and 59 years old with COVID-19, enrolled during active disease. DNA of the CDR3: TGTGCCAGCAGTTTCAGACAGGGGGCTCGGCAGCCCCAGCATTTT. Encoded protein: CASSFRQGARQPQHF.